Listed below are T cell receptor beta chains from one sample, sequenced in a study of identical twins. One entry per CDR3 protein results from TCRdb running MiXCR on the 5' RACE reads. This repertoire shows under 300,000 distinct CDR3 sequences, about an eighth found once; its top ten account for 8.8%. The sequencing input was memory (CD45RO+) T cells sorted from blood. The receptors were gathered from a woman under 30 in good health. Both conserved end residues are part of each CDR3. The D gene is left open where the match is weak. Clone size is given for some rows only: seen once, a few or many times, or a class if the clone is expanded.

cdr3_aa	cdr3_nt	v_call	j_call	clone_size	d_call	cdr3_length
CANAGTGEDNEQFF	TGTGCCAACGCCGGGACAGGGGAGGACAATGAGCAGTTCTTC	TRBV10-3	TRBJ2-1	-	TRBD1	14
CASTRLGLAGVYNEQFF	TGTGCCAGCACCCGTCTCGGACTAGCGGGAGTATACAATGAGCAGTTCTTC	TRBV2	TRBJ2-1	-	TRBD2	17
CSARDYQRGSNQPQHF	TGCAGTGCTAGAGATTATCAGCGGGGTAGCAATCAGCCCCAGCATTTT	TRBV20-1	TRBJ1-5	-	-	16
CSARDSGGGRGHNEQFF	TGCAGTGCTAGAGATTCGGGGGGCGGGAGGGGCCACAATGAGCAGTTCTTC	TRBV20-1	TRBJ2-1	few	TRBD2	17
CSVSGTSADTQYF	TGCAGTGTATCCGGGACTAGCGCGGATACGCAGTATTTT	TRBV20-1	TRBJ2-3	few	TRBD2	13
CASSLLGYQTQYF	TGTGCCAGCAGCTTATTGGGTTACCAGACCCAGTACTTC	TRBV7-2	TRBJ2-5	few	-	13
CASSERWGQGVSYNEQFF	TGTGCCAGCAGTGAACGATGGGGACAGGGGGTCTCCTACAATGAGCAGTTCTTC	TRBV6-1	TRBJ2-1	few	TRBD1	18
CASSATRAKDGELFF	TGTGCCAGCAGCGCGACTAGGGCTAAGGACGGGGAGCTGTTTTTT	TRBV9	TRBJ2-2	few	-	15
CASSLEYNLGKRSHNEQFF	TGTGCCAGCAGCTTAGAGTACAATTTAGGGAAGAGGTCCCACAATGAGCAGTTCTTC	TRBV11-2	TRBJ2-1	few	-	19
CASSPGLTNYGYTF	TGTGCCAGCAGCCCGGGACTCACGAACTATGGCTACACCTTC	TRBV7-2	TRBJ1-2	few	-	14
CSARGYNEQFF	TGCAGTGCTAGAGGGTACAATGAGCAGTTCTTC	TRBV20-1	TRBJ2-1	-	-	11
CSASLAGGTTDTQYF	TGCAGTGCTAGTCTAGCGGGAGGCACCACAGATACGCAGTATTTT	TRBV20-1	TRBJ2-3	-	TRBD2	15
CSAAVMVRSEQFF	TGCAGTGCTGCGGTAATGGTTCGTAGTGAGCAGTTCTTC	TRBV20-1	TRBJ2-1	once	-	13
CASSPNGAGELFF	TGTGCCAGCAGCCCGAACGGTGCGGGGGAGCTGTTTTTT	TRBV5-6	TRBJ2-2	few	-	13
CASTWGPSGETQYF	TGTGCCAGCACCTGGGGGCCCTCAGGAGAGACCCAGTACTTC	TRBV9	TRBJ2-5	few	-	14
CASSAYAYGYTF	TGTGCCAGCAGCGCCTATGCCTATGGCTACACCTTC	TRBV9	TRBJ1-2	many	-	12
CASSTDSLTRETQYF	TGCGCCAGCAGCACGGACTCGCTTACAAGAGAGACCCAGTACTTC	TRBV5-1	TRBJ2-5	-	-	15
CSVQGLAGGRSYNEQFF	TGCAGCGTTCAAGGGCTAGCGGGGGGGCGCTCCTACAATGAGCAGTTCTTC	TRBV29-1	TRBJ2-1	-	TRBD2	17
CASSVVGVGPADTQYF	TGTGCCAGCAGCGTAGTGGGCGTAGGACCAGCAGATACGCAGTATTTT	TRBV9	TRBJ2-3	few	-	16
CASSLQGGGTDTQYF	TGCGCCAGCAGCTTACAGGGGGGGGGCACAGATACGCAGTATTTT	TRBV4-3	TRBJ2-3	few	-	15
CSVVRETGELFF	TGCAGCGTTGTCAGGGAGACCGGGGAGCTGTTTTTT	TRBV29-1	TRBJ2-2	-	-	12
CASNRVDNSPLHF	TGTGCCAGCAACAGGGTGGATAATTCACCCCTCCACTTT	TRBV28	TRBJ1-6	few	-	13
CASSPGREFDEQYF	TGTGCCAGCAGCCCAGGGAGGGAGTTCGACGAGCAGTACTTC	TRBV5-6	TRBJ2-7	-	TRBD2	14
CASSFGLDGADTQYF	TGTGCCAGCAGCTTCGGACTAGACGGGGCAGATACGCAGTATTTT	TRBV6-2/TRBV6-3	TRBJ2-3	few	TRBD2	15
CASSPRRDSTEAFF	TGTGCCAGCAGCCCTCGCAGGGATTCCACTGAAGCTTTCTTT	TRBV7-9	TRBJ1-1	few	-	14
CASRTASNTEAFF	TGTGCCAGCAGGACAGCTTCAAACACTGAAGCTTTCTTT	TRBV21-1	TRBJ1-1	-	-	13
CASSPWTGPDQETQYF	TGTGCCAGTAGTCCTTGGACAGGGCCCGACCAAGAGACCCAGTACTTC	TRBV19	TRBJ2-5	many	TRBD1	16
CASSLDRGGYTF	TGTGCCAGCAGTTTGGACAGGGGTGGCTACACCTTC	TRBV12-3/TRBV12-4	TRBJ1-2	few	TRBD1	12
CASSLGGGGTQLSNQPQHF	TGTGCCAGCAGCTTAGGGGGAGGGGGGACACAACTTAGCAATCAGCCCCAGCATTTT	TRBV11-2	TRBJ1-5	-	-	19
CSALYHPTIYF	TGCAGTGCTCTTTATCATCCCACCATATATTTT	TRBV20-1	TRBJ1-3	few	-	11
CASSGEYFRALSAGANVLTF	TGTGCCAGCAGCGGAGAATATTTTAGGGCCCTTTCTGCCGGGGCCAACGTCCTGACTTTC	TRBV9	TRBJ2-6	few	-	20
CAWTRRAGRDEQFF	TGTGCCTGGACCCGACGGGCGGGGAGAGATGAGCAGTTCTTC	TRBV30	TRBJ2-1	-	-	14
CASSYNRDNYGYTF	TGTGCCAGCAGTTACAATCGGGATAACTATGGCTACACCTTC	TRBV6-5	TRBJ1-2	few	-	14
CASLAKNIQYF	TGTGCCAGCCTAGCCAAAAACATTCAGTACTTC	TRBV27	TRBJ2-4	medium-sized	-	11
CAISDLGPTSYNEQFF	TGTGCCATCAGTGACTTAGGGCCGACCTCCTACAATGAGCAGTTCTTC	TRBV10-3	TRBJ2-1	few	-	16
CASSVQTGVDSPLHF	TGCGCCAGCAGCGTTCAGACAGGGGTGGATTCACCCCTCCACTTT	TRBV5-1	TRBJ1-6	many	TRBD1	15
CASSPTNYGYTF	TGTGCCAGCAGCCCCACGAACTATGGCTACACCTTC	TRBV12-3/TRBV12-4	TRBJ1-2	few	-	12
CASSDGTGSYEQYF	TGTGCCAGCAGTGACGGGACAGGGTCCTACGAGCAGTACTTC	TRBV6-1	TRBJ2-7	once	TRBD1	14
CASSSTIHEQYF	TGCGCCAGCAGCTCGACTATACACGAGCAGTACTTC	TRBV5-1	TRBJ2-7	-	-	12
CASSPPVLDNPTEAFF	TGTGCCAGCAGCCCGCCCGTTTTAGACAACCCCACTGAAGCTTTCTTT	TRBV7-3	TRBJ1-1	-	-	16
CASSLGLAGGPGDTQYF	TGTGCCAGCAGCCTCGGACTAGCGGGAGGGCCAGGGGATACGCAGTATTTT	TRBV7-9	TRBJ2-3	few	TRBD2	17
CASNAGGYNEQFF	TGCGCCAGCAATGCTGGTGGGTACAATGAGCAGTTCTTC	TRBV5-1	TRBJ2-1	-	-	13
CASIKERNEQFF	TGTGCCAGCATTAAGGAGAGGAATGAGCAGTTCTTC	TRBV11-2	TRBJ2-1	few	-	12
CSVEGLGSEQFF	TGCAGCGTTGAAGGTCTGGGGAGTGAGCAGTTCTTC	TRBV29-1	TRBJ2-1	many	-	12
CASSYSPGVSYNEQFF	TGTGCCAGCAGTTACTCTCCGGGAGTGTCCTACAATGAGCAGTTCTTC	TRBV6-5	TRBJ2-1	-	-	16
CASSFLAAYEQYF	TGTGCCAGCAGCTTCCTAGCGGCCTACGAGCAGTACTTC	TRBV7-2	TRBJ2-7	few	TRBD2	13
CASSQGLAGGKYNEQFF	TGTGCCAGCAGTCAAGGACTAGCGGGAGGGAAATACAATGAGCAGTTCTTC	TRBV27	TRBJ2-1	-	TRBD2	17
CASSLAGGSGELFF	TGTGCCAGCAGCTTAGCCGGGGGCAGCGGGGAGCTGTTTTTT	TRBV7-9	TRBJ2-2	-	-	14
CASIPGREEKLFF	TGTGCCAGCATCCCCGGCAGGGAGGAAAAACTGTTTTTT	TRBV2	TRBJ1-4	-	-	13
CASSSGRSASGNTIYF	TGCGCCAGCAGCTCAGGCCGGAGCGCCTCTGGAAACACCATATATTTT	TRBV5-1	TRBJ1-3	few	-	16
CSVEEGAGAGETQYF	TGCAGCGTTGAAGAAGGAGCGGGAGCGGGCGAGACCCAGTACTTC	TRBV29-1	TRBJ2-5	few	TRBD2	15
CASSSPIRTSGPKNIQYF	TGTGCCAGCAGCTCCCCAATAAGGACTAGCGGCCCCAAAAACATTCAGTACTTC	TRBV11-2	TRBJ2-4	many	TRBD2	18
CASNPSGSTDTQYF	TGTGCCAGCAACCCTAGCGGTAGCACAGATACGCAGTATTTT	TRBV7-9	TRBJ2-3	-	TRBD2	14